The clone carrying this T cell receptor (gamma chain) was counted only a few times. TCRdb attributes to this sequence the protein of a much larger clone, which differs from the DNA translation at residue 4; a read error is likely, and the protein displayed is translated from the DNA. TRG and TRD sequences were obtained from every sorted gammadelta sample. TCRdb re-called clones from the multiplex PCR reads via CATT. The table records 11,000 to 15,000 gamma-chain clones, 1.6% of them present only once. This entry comes from a study of γδ T cells in repeated Plasmodium falciparum infection. Across the study: Each infection was followed by sampling at 21 days, plus baseline and some pre-infection draws. Malian repertoires were sampled cross-sectionally without transmission and longitudinally through febrile malaria.

The CDR3 length is 15 residues. Looked up from germline, CDR1 is GITISATS and CDR2 is ISYDGTV (reference sequence). Gammadelta T cells were flow-sorted from PBMC into Vgamma9/Vdelta2+ and Vdelta2-negative populations for bulk analysis. This chain connects TRGV9 to TRGJ1 or TRGJ2. Here the J gene came from matching the DNA to germline, since TCRdb omits it. This TCR was recovered from a pool of human donors (malaria-infected and uninfected, not separated). Sequencing was performed on gamma-delta T cells from blood. CDR3 region: CALLEVPRNYYKKLF. In DNA form, the CDR3 reads TGTGCCTTGTTGGAGGTTCCCCGGAATTATTATAAGAAACTCTTT.